One and the same sample provided the 23 T cell receptor beta chains below, sequenced in a study of spatial heterogeneity in lung cancer. Findings and limits, study-wide: Higher tumor mutation counts went along with higher counts of expanded intratumoral alpha and beta TCRs.

Using its own MiXCR run on the 5' RACE reads, TCRdb lists one record per CDR3 protein. Here the sample spans more than 20,000 distinct CDR3 sequences, approximately 16% being singletons. For these receptors, no antigen is known. As for time point: sample taken at primary tumor resection. The specimen was lung tumor tissue, collected at surgery. Receptor source: a female donor with early-stage non-small cell lung cancer.

This clonotype is medium-sized within its sample. V is TRBV20-1 and J is TRBJ2-3; 9 nucleotides line up with TRBD1. The J segment lost 3 bases and the V segment lost 3 bases, leaving 1 base of the junction unmatched. CDR1 DFQATT and CDR2 SNEGSKA come from the germline V gene (reference sequence). This CDR3 contains 13 residues. CDR3 sequence: CSASDRGTDTQYF. The CDR3 DNA is TGCAGTGCTAGCGACAGGGGGACAGATACGCAGTATTTT.

V and J are TRBV4-1 and TRBJ2-1, with D uncertain. Deletions cut 1 base from V and 2 bases from J, with 9 bases between. Per germline, CDR1 MGHRA and CDR2 YSYEKL. The CDR3 spans 15 residues. CDR3 coding DNA: TGCGCCAGCAGCCAAGGTCCTCCGGCCTACAATGAGCAGTTCTTC. It codes for CASSQGPPAYNEQFF.

V and J are TRBV13 and TRBJ2-1, with TRBD2 identical over 9 bases. The J segment lost 10 bases and the V segment lost 3 bases, leaving 13 bases of the junction unmatched. The CDR3 has 16 amino acids. Germline V lookup: CDR1 PRHDT, CDR2 FYEKMQ (reference sequence). The CDR3 DNA sequence: TGTGCCAGCAGCTTCCGGGCGGGAGGGCCCCCTCGGGAGCAGTTCTTC. Translated, it gives CASSFRAGGPPREQFF. The full variable domain, in which reference TRBV13 and TRBJ2-1 provide the parts outside the CDR3, is AAGVIQSPRHLIKEKRETATLKCYPIPRHDTVYWYQQGPGQDPQFLISFYEKMQSDKGSIPDRFSAQQFSDYHSELNMSSLELGDSALYFCASSFRAGGPPREQFFGPGTRLTVL.

This clonotype was seen only a few times. The V and J genes are TRBV6-4 and TRBJ2-2; 9 bases are shared with TRBD1. Germline CDR1 and CDR2: MRHNA and SNTAGT. V shed 5 bases and J 0 bases; nucleotides not matched to a gene: 7. The CDR3 totals 17 residues. The CDR3, as DNA: TGTGCCAGCAGTAGATCCGGGACAGGGTCGAACACCGGGGAGCTGTTTTTT. This translates into CASSRSGTGSNTGELFF.

This clonotype was picked up a small number of times. The chain carries TRBV2 and TRBJ2-3; TRBD1 agrees at 7 bases. V shed 6 bases and J 4 bases; nucleotides not matched to a gene: 10. The CDR3 has 15 residues. Germline CDR1 reads SNHLY; CDR2 reads FYNNEI. CDR3 DNA sequence: TGTGCCAGCAGCAAGGACAGGATGGGCCCAGATACGCAGTATTTT. It specifies CASSKDRMGPDTQYF.

Regarding this clonotype: One end of the junction varies from germline; a read error may be responsible. The chain uses TRBV24-1 and TRBJ2-1; TRBD1 aligns across 7 bases. This CDR3 is 12 amino acids long. Germline loops: CDR1 KGHDR, CDR2 SFDVKD. This CDR3 is CTTTDRRNEQFF. The CDR3 DNA reads as TGTACCACCACGGACAGGAGGAATGAGCAGTTCTTC.

The sample holds many counts of this clonotype. The chain recombines TRBV5-1 with TRBJ2-7; perhaps TRBD2 as D (5 bases). V was trimmed by 4 bases and J by 5 bases, leaving 7 bases between them. Per the germline V gene, CDR1 is SGHRS and CDR2 is YFSETQ. The CDR3 loop spans 11 amino acids. CDR3 region: CASSRADEQYF. DNA for the CDR3: TGCGCCAGCAGCAGAGCGGACGAGCAGTACTTC. Supplemented by reference TRBV5-1 and TRBJ2-7, the full variable domain reads KAGVTQTPRYLIKTRGQQVTLSCSPISGHRSVSWYQQTPGQGLQFLFEYFSETQRNKGNFPGRFSGRQFSNSRSEMNVSTLELGDSALYLCASSRADEQYFGPGTRLTVT.

Concerning this clonotype: A much bigger clone sits one base away, suggesting this may be a read error. It is likely a read error, because the conserved phenylalanine at the end of the CDR3 is missing. The chain uses TRBV5-1 and TRBJ2-2, with no clear D. This CDR3 spans 13 amino acids. V was shortened by 4 bases and J by 7 bases, with 11 bases between the two germline ends. Germline loops: CDR1 SGHRS, CDR2 YFSETQ. This chain's CDR3 is CASSPLTRGELFI. Here the CDR3 DNA reads TGCGCCAGCAGCCCACTTACACGCGGGGAGCTGTTTATT.

A few counts support this clonotype. The V and J genes are TRBV28 and TRBJ2-1; D not resolved. Deletions cut 6 bases from V and 6 bases from J, with 6 bases between. The CDR3 sequence is 11 residues long. Germline CDR1 MDHEN, CDR2 SYDVKM. CDR3 bases: TGTGCCAGCAGCACACTCAATGAGCAGTTCTTC. Residues: CASSTLNEQFF. Combining the CDR3 with reference TRBV28 and TRBJ2-1 gives the whole variable domain DVKVTQSSRYLVKRTGEKVFLECVQDMDHENMFWYRQDPGLGLRLIYFSYDVKMKEKGDIPEGYSVSREKKERFSLILESASTNQTSMYLCASSTLNEQFFGPGTRLTVL.

This clonotype was observed many times. The chain joins TRBV20-1 to TRBJ2-3; D uncertain. The CDR3 is 15 amino acids. The germline V gene has CDR1 DFQATT and CDR2 SNEGSKA (reference sequence). Trimming pared 2 bases from V and 0 bases from J, leaving 12 bases between. The CDR3 region has the DNA TGCAGTGCTAGATACACCGCCTCTAGCACAGATACGCAGTATTTT. Encoded protein: CSARYTASSTDTQYF.

The V gene is TRBV13, the J gene TRBJ2-6; 7 nucleotides match TRBD1. Germline-derived CDR1 and CDR2 are PRHDT and FYEKMQ (reference sequence). The CDR3 runs 16 residues. V lost 4 bases to trimming and J lost 0 bases; unmatched junction nucleotides: 3. The CDR3 DNA follows: TGTGCCAGCAGCTACGGGACAGCCTCTGGGGCCAACGTCCTGACTTTC. Its translation: CASSYGTASGANVLTF.

This clonotype was recorded at least ten times. The chain has TRBV20-1 and TRBJ2-7, with 7 bases identical to TRBD2. Trimming at V came to 6 bases and at J to 3 bases, leaving 5 bases not matched to a gene. Germline CDR1 and CDR2: DFQATT and SNEGSKA (reference sequence). The CDR3 consists of 12 residues. The CDR3 sequence: CSASSGNYEQYF. CDR3 nucleotides: TGCAGTGCCTCAAGCGGGAACTACGAGCAGTACTTC.

The genes are TRBV24-1 and TRBJ2-1; TRBD2 matches at 9 bases. CDR3 size: 13 residues. V trimming: 7 bases; J trimming: 9 bases; junction bases outside the gene matches: 6. Looked up from germline, CDR1 is KGHDR and CDR2 is SFDVKD. The CDR3 sequence: CATSLAGVGEQFF. In DNA, the CDR3 is TGTGCCACCAGCTTAGCGGGAGTCGGTGAGCAGTTCTTC.

This clonotype was counted many times. This rearrangement joins TRBV10-1 to TRBJ2-1; D is ambiguous. The length of the CDR3 is 14 residues. Trimming removed 0 bases from V and 2 bases from J, with 5 bases in between. CDR1 WNHNN and CDR2 SYGVQD come from the germline V gene (reference sequence). The CDR3 DNA sequence: TGCGCCAGCAGTGAGTCGGACCCCTACAATGAGCAGTTCTTC. It encodes CASSESDPYNEQFF.

This clonotype appeared many times. The V gene is TRBV7-2, the J gene TRBJ2-3; D possibly corresponds to TRBD2 (5 bases). The germline V and J ends were trimmed by 2 bases and 4 bases, with 10 bases remaining between them. The germline CDR1 and CDR2 sequences are SGHTA and FQGNSA. There are 14 residues in the CDR3. CDR3 nucleotides: TGTGCCAGCAGCTTAAACCCAGCGGCAGATACGCAGTATTTT. This sequence encodes CASSLNPAADTQYF.

On this clonotype: Since no conserved phenylalanine or tryptophan closes the CDR3, a read error is the likely cause. The CDR3 region is CASQDRAPSYEQYL. In DNA form, the CDR3 reads TGTGCCAGCCAAGACAGGGCCCCCTCCTACGAGCAGTACTTA. The rearrangement uses TRBV6-1 and TRBJ2-7; 7 bases fit TRBD1. Germline loops: CDR1 MNHNS, CDR2 SASEGT. Trimming took 8 bases from V and 0 from J; bases not matched to a gene: 7. The CDR3 loop spans 14 amino acids.

This clonotype ranks as large (0.1 to 1%). The chain joins TRBV28 to TRBJ2-7; no clear D gene. CDR1 is MDHEN, CDR2 SYDVKM, per germline. Between the trimmed V and J ends, which lost 5 bases and 0 bases, there was a span of 14 bases. The CDR3 is made up of 15 amino acids. Here the CDR3 reads CASSGLGSSSYEQYF. The CDR3 nucleotides read TGTGCCAGCAGTGGTTTGGGATCTAGCTCCTACGAGCAGTACTTC. Looking up the rest from reference TRBV28 and TRBJ2-7 gives the full variable domain: DVKVTQSSRYLVKRTGEKVFLECVQDMDHENMFWYRQDPGLGLRLIYFSYDVKMKEKGDIPEGYSVSREKKERFSLILESASTNQTSMYLCASSGLGSSSYEQYFGPGTRLTVT.

The gene calls are TRBV29-1 and TRBJ2-7; 11 bases fit TRBD2. V was clipped by 4 bases and J by 6 bases; unmatched bases: 2. Germline CDR1 is SQVTM and CDR2 is ANQGSEA. There are 12 residues in the CDR3. This CDR3 is CSVAGLAGEQYF. CDR3 bases: TGCAGCGTTGCCGGACTAGCGGGCGAGCAGTACTTC.

The sample holds a few counts of this clonotype. This chain links TRBV7-6 with TRBJ2-5; 9 bases fit TRBD2. The trim removed 5 bases at V and 5 bases at J, leaving 6 bases unmatched. This CDR3 comprises 14 residues. Germline values: CDR1 SGHVS, CDR2 FNYEAQ. The CDR3 reads CASSVGTSHETQYF. The CDR3 DNA follows: TGTGCCAGCAGCGTCGGGACTAGCCACGAGACCCAGTACTTC.

Comment on this clonotype: This sequence may be a read error, since a much larger clone differs from it by one base. The V call is TRBV5-1, the J call TRBJ2-7, with 7 bases aligning to TRBD1. The V gene's germline CDR1 is SGHRS and CDR2 YFSETQ. The CDR3 runs 13 residues. The CDR3 sequence: CASSRDSSHEKYF. In DNA form, the CDR3 reads TGCGCCAGCAGTAGGGACAGTTCGCACGAGAAGTACTTC.

In its sample, this clonotype ranks as medium-sized (0.01 to 0.1%). This chain joins TRBV20-1 and TRBJ2-5; 7 positions match TRBD2. J gave up 5 bases and V 3 bases, and 0 bases lay outside the gene matches. CDR1 and CDR2 from the germline V gene are DFQATT and SNEGSKA (reference sequence). CDR3 length: 11 residues. The DNA for the CDR3 is TGCAGTGCTAGCGGGAGGGAGACCCAGTACTTC. Protein product: CSASGRETQYF.

The CDR3 region has the DNA TGTGCTAGTGGAACCAGGGCAGAGACCCAGTACTTC. This codes for CASGTRAETQYF. The chain recombines TRBV12-5 with TRBJ2-5; D perhaps matches TRBD1 (5 bases). Germline CDR1 is LGHNT and CDR2 is FRNRAP. The germline V and J ends were trimmed by 6 bases and 4 bases, with 9 bases remaining between them. This CDR3 contains 12 residues.

This clonotype was seen a handful of times. V and J are TRBV7-2 and TRBJ1-2; weak D call: TRBD1 (5 bases). CDR1 and CDR2 from the germline V gene are SGHTA and FQGNSA. The CDR3 is 13 residues long. V was cut by 6 bases and J by 3 bases, with 11 bases left in between. The CDR3 DNA reads TGTGCCAGCAGGGGGCAGGGTTACTATGGCTACACCTTC. Translated, it gives CASRGQGYYGYTF.